Following are 7 T cell receptor beta chains from one sample sequenced in a study of blood T cell repertoires in COVID-19. The method was immunoSEQ multiplex PCR; TCRdb's version includes in-frame clones alone and lacks a portion of them. The sample consists of 200,000 to 300,000 clones, more than 75% of them appearing once. Sequenced sample: peripheral blood. Every receptor here comes from a middle-aged woman who had recovered from COVID-19.

The chain uses TRBV7-2 and TRBJ1-2, with 10 bases matching TRBD1. V was clipped by 2 bases and J by 8 bases; unmatched bases: 8. This CDR3 has 15 amino acids. The germline V gene has CDR1 SGHTA and CDR2 FQGNSA. Here the CDR3 reads CASSLKGTGVRGYTF. CDR3 DNA: TGTGCCAGCAGCTTAAAAGGGACAGGGGTCAGGGGCTACACCTTC.

This chain connects TRBV30 to TRBJ1-1; D unresolved. The CDR3 runs to 14 residues. Per germline, CDR1 GTSNPN and CDR2 SVGIG (reference sequence). Trimming stripped 1 base from V and 1 base from J, with 10 bases between. Here the CDR3 DNA reads TGTGCCTGGAGTGGGCAGCGACCGAACACTGAAGCTTTCTTT. It encodes CAWSGQRPNTEAFF.

The chain employs TRBV30 and TRBJ1-1; D not resolved. CDR3 length: 12 amino acids. V gave up 3 bases and J gave up 7 bases, with 12 bases separating them. Germline V gene data show CDR1 as GTSNPN and CDR2 as SVGIG (reference sequence). The CDR3 sequence is CAWREQFREAFF. Here the CDR3 DNA reads TGTGCCTGGAGGGAGCAATTCCGTGAAGCTTTCTTT.

The genes are TRBV19 and TRBJ2-1; 8 bases line up with TRBD1. This CDR3 is built from 16 residues. With V trimmed by 1 base and J by 4 bases, 6 bases remained unmatched. Germline CDR1 is LNHDA and CDR2 is SQIVND (reference sequence). Written as DNA, the CDR3 is TGTGCCAGTAGTATAGCGACAGGGGCCGCATACAATGAGCAGTTCTTC. Protein sequence: CASSIATGAAYNEQFF.

The genes are TRBV7-2 and TRBJ2-7; the match to TRBD2 covers 10 bases. Germline loops: CDR1 SGHTA, CDR2 FQGNSA. The CDR3 contains 15 residues. The J segment lost 10 bases and the V segment lost 1 base, leaving 10 bases of the junction unmatched. The CDR3 nucleotides read TGTGCCAGCAGCTTAGAGCCTAGCGGGAGCTCTCGACAGTACTTC. Amino acids: CASSLEPSGSSRQYF.

The chain employs TRBV19 and TRBJ1-5; maybe TRBD1 (5 bases). Germline loops: CDR1 LNHDA, CDR2 SQIVND (reference sequence). Trimming took 3 bases from V and 1 from J, leaving 13 bases between them. The CDR3 is 16 amino acids. CDR3 amino acids: CASSMGGGVSNQPQHF. CDR3 DNA: TGTGCCAGTAGTATGGGGGGAGGAGTCAGCAATCAGCCCCAGCATTTT.

This chain joins TRBV7-9 and TRBJ2-7, with a possible D match to TRBD1 (5 bases). Germline V gene sequence: CDR1 SEHNR, CDR2 FQNEAQ (reference sequence). V lost 5 bases, J lost 7 bases, and 12 bases lay in between. CDR3 length: 12 residues. The CDR3: CASSTVRQEQYF. The CDR3 region has the DNA TGTGCCAGCAGCACCGTCCGACAGGAGCAGTACTTC.